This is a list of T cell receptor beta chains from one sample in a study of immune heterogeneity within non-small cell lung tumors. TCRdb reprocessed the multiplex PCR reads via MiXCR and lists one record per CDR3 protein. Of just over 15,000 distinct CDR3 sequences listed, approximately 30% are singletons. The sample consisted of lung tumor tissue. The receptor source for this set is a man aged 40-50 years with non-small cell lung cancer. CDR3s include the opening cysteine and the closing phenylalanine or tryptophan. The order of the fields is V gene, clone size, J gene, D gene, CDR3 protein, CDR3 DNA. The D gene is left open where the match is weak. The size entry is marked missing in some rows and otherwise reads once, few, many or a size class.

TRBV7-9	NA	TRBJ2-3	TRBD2	CASSPLGGTDRQYF	TGTGCCAGCAGCCCTCTCGGGGGGACGGATAGGCAGTATTTT
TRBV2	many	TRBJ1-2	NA	CASSTMGYGYTF	TGTGCCAGCAGCACTATGGGGTATGGCTACACCTTC
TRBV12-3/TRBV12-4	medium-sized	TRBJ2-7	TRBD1	CASSWTGPYEQYF	TGTGCCAGCAGTTGGACAGGGCCCTACGAGCAGTACTTC
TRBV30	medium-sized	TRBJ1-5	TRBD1	CAWRSQGATNQPQHF	TGTGCCTGGAGATCACAGGGGGCCACCAATCAGCCCCAGCATTTT
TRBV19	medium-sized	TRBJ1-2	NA	CASSISRATYGYTF	TGTGCCAGTAGTATTTCCAGGGCAACCTATGGCTACACCTTC
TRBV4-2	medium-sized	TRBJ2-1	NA	CASSQDTGTYNEQFF	TGTGCCAGCAGCCAAGATACGGGAACCTACAATGAGCAGTTCTTC
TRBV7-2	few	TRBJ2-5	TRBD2	CASSQGLAQETQYF	TGTGCCAGCAGCCAAGGACTAGCACAGGAGACCCAGTACTTC
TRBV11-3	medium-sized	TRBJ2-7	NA	CASSSVRSDSEQYF	TGTGCCAGCAGCTCGGTCCGGTCTGATTCCGAGCAGTACTTC
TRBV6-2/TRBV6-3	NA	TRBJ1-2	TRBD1	CASSPATRQGSGYTF	TGTGCCAGCAGTCCAGCTACGAGACAGGGCAGCGGCTACACCTTC
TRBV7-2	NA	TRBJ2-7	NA	CASGYGRDSYEQYF	TGTGCCAGCGGCTATGGGCGGGACTCCTACGAGCAGTACTTC
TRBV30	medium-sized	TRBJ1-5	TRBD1	CAWSSGQGQNQPQHF	TGTGCCTGGAGTTCGGGACAGGGTCAGAATCAGCCCCAGCATTTT
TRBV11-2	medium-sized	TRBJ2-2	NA	CASSPGGQGELFF	TGTGCCAGCAGCCCCGGGGGCCAGGGGGAGCTGTTTTTT
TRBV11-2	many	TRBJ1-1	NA	CASSFERGSEAFF	TGTGCCAGCAGCTTTGAAAGGGGAAGTGAAGCTTTCTTT
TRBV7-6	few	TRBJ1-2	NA	CASSLGGTTGYTF	TGTGCCAGCAGCCTAGGAGGAACTACTGGCTACACCTTC
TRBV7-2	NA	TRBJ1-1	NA	CASSLGVNTEALF	TGTGCCAGCAGCTTAGGGGTGAACACTGAAGCTTTATTT
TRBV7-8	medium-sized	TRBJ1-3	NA	CASSYSLRGAGNTIYF	TGTGCCAGCAGCTATTCGCTCCGGGGCGCTGGAAACACCATATATTTT
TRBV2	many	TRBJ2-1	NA	CASSRDSYNEQFF	TGTGCCAGCAGCAGGGACTCATACAATGAGCAGTTCTTC
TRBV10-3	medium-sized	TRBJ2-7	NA	CAISGKTGREQYF	TGTGCCATCAGTGGAAAAACAGGGCGGGAGCAGTACTTC
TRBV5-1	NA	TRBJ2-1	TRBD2	CASSLDLAGISYNEQFF	TGCGCCAGCAGCTTGGATCTAGCGGGCATCTCCTACAATGAGCAGTTCTTC
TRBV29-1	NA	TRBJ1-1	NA	CSLKMEGDGEAFF	TGCAGCCTAAAAATGGAGGGGGATGGTGAAGCTTTCTTT
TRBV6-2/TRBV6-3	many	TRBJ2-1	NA	CASSGATRSLDEQFF	TGTGCCAGCAGTGGAGCCACTAGGTCCCTTGATGAGCAGTTCTTC
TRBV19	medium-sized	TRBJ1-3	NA	CASRSSGNTIYF	TGTGCCAGTCGAAGCTCTGGAAACACCATATATTTT
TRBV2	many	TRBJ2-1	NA	CASRETVYNEQFF	TGTGCCAGCAGGGAGACAGTTTACAATGAGCAGTTCTTC
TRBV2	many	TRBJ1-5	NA	CASRGVGSNQPQHF	TGTGCCAGCAGAGGGGTAGGTAGCAATCAGCCCCAGCATTTT
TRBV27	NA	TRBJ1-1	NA	CASSLFQGWDTEAFF	TGTGCCAGCAGTTTATTCCAGGGTTGGGACACTGAAGCTTTCTTT
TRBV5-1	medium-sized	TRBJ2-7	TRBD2	CASSPGGGLAGIEQYF	TGCGCCAGCAGCCCCGGTGGAGGACTAGCGGGAATCGAGCAGTACTTC
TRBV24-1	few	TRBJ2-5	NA	CATSDRLAPQETQYF	TGTGCCACCAGTGACAGATTAGCTCCTCAAGAGACCCAGTACTTC
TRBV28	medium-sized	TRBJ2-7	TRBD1	CASRYRGSSYEQYF	TGTGCCAGCAGATACAGGGGAAGCTCCTACGAGCAGTACTTC
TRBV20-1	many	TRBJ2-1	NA	CSARDFRNEQFF	TGCAGTGCTAGAGATTTCCGCAATGAGCAGTTCTTC
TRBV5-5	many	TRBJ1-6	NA	CASRYRDNSPLHF	TGTGCCAGCAGATACAGGGATAATTCACCCCTCCACTTT
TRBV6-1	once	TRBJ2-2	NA	CASSEGSEYTGVVFF	TGTGCCAGCAGTGAAGGGAGCGAGTACACCGGGGTGGTGTTTTTT
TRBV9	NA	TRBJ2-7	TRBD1	CASSPRTGTYDQYF	TGTGCCAGCAGCCCTCGGACAGGAACCTACGATCAGTACTTC
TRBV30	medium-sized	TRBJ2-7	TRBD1	CAWSHRDQGAYEQYF	TGTGCCTGGAGTCACCGGGACCAGGGGGCCTACGAGCAGTACTTC
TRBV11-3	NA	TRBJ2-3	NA	CAISFGTLRGTHTQYF	TGTGCCATCAGCTTCGGGACTCTCCGAGGCACACATACGCAGTATTTT
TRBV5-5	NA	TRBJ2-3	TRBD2	CASRGGPTSGSLGTQYF	TGTGCCAGCAGGGGGGGACCGACTAGCGGGAGTCTCGGTACGCAGTATTTT
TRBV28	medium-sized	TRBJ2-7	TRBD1	CASKTGTYEQYF	TGTGCCAGTAAGACAGGGACCTACGAGCAGTACTTC
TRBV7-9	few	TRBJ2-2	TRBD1	CASRDGTGGNTGELFF	TGTGCCAGCAGAGACGGGACAGGAGGGAACACCGGGGAGCTGTTTTTT
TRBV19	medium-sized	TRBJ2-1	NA	CASSISGTIYNEQFF	TGTGCCAGTAGTATATCCGGGACGATCTACAATGAGCAGTTCTTC
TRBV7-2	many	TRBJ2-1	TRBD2	CASSVGTSGTNEQFF	TGTGCCAGCAGCGTCGGGACTAGCGGGACCAATGAGCAGTTCTTC
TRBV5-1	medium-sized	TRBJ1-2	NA	CASSAFVGANYGYTF	TGCGCCAGCAGCGCATTCGTTGGAGCTAACTATGGCTACACCTTC
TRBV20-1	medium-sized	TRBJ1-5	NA	CSATGNQGQPQHF	TGCAGTGCTACAGGGAACCAGGGTCAGCCCCAGCATTTT
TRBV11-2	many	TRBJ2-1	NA	CASSLVLAGSGIDEQFF	TGTGCCAGCAGCTTAGTTTTGGCGGGTAGCGGAATCGATGAGCAGTTCTTC
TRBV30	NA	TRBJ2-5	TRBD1	CARDSFKTQYF	TGTGCCCGGGACAGTTTTAAGACCCAGTACTTC
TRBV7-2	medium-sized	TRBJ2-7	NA	CASSLGAGNLYEQYF	TGTGCCAGCAGCTTGGGAGCGGGCAACCTCTACGAGCAGTACTTC
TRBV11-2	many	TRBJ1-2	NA	CASSLEWGLDYGYTF	TGTGCCAGCAGCTTAGAGTGGGGGCTTGACTATGGCTACACCTTC
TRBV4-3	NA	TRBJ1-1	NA	CASSQDWGDMNTEAFF	TGCGCCAGCAGCCAAGATTGGGGGGACATGAACACTGAAGCTTTCTTT
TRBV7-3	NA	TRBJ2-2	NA	CASRRDVTGELFF	TGTGCCAGCAGGAGGGATGTCACCGGGGAGCTGTTTTTT
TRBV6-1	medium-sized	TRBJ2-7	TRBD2	CASSQLRLAGGVHEQYF	TGTGCCAGCAGTCAACTCCGACTAGCGGGAGGAGTACACGAGCAGTACTTC
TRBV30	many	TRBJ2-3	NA	CAWSAGFTDTQYF	TGTGCCTGGAGTGCGGGATTCACAGATACGCAGTATTTT
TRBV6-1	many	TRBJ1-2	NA	CASGAPGNYGYTF	TGTGCCAGCGGAGCACCGGGGAACTATGGCTACACCTTC
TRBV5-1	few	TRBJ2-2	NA	CASSLYEQPGELFF	TGCGCCAGCAGCTTGTACGAGCAACCCGGGGAGCTGTTTTTT
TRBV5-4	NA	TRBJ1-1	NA	CASSLARANTEAFF	TGTGCCAGCAGCTTGGCCAGGGCCAACACTGAAGCTTTCTTT
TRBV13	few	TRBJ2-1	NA	CASSRAALNNEQFF	TGTGCCAGCAGCCGGGCCGCGTTGAACAATGAGCAGTTCTTC
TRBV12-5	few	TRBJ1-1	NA	CASGPPETEAFF	TGTGCTAGTGGTCCCCCGGAGACTGAAGCTTTCTTT
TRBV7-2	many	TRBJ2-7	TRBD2	CASSLQPTSDYEQYF	TGTGCCAGCAGCTTGCAACCGACTAGCGACTACGAGCAGTACTTC
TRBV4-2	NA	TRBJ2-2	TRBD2	CASSQVLAGGAGELFF	TGTGCCAGCAGCCAAGTTCTGGCGGGAGGGGCCGGGGAGCTGTTTTTT
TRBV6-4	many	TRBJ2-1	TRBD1	CASSVDRGNEQFF	TGTGCCAGCAGTGTGGACAGGGGTAATGAGCAGTTCTTC
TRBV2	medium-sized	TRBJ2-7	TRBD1	CASSPEGDRGAMSHEQYF	TGTGCCAGCAGCCCCGAGGGGGACAGGGGCGCAATGTCTCACGAGCAGTACTTC
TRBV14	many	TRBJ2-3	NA	CASSQGALTGTDTQYF	TGTGCCAGCAGCCAAGGGGCGCTCACTGGCACAGATACGCAGTATTTT
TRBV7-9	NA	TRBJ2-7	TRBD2	CASSYHAGTNFGSSNKQYF	TGTGCCAGCAGTTACCACGCCGGGACTAATTTTGGATCTTCCAACAAGCAGTACTTC